This T cell receptor (beta chain) was identified in a study of Graves' ophthalmopathy and Graves' hyperthyroidism. General study findings and limits: In blood, most expanded thyroid clonotypes above 0.001 frequency were also detected.

Researchers turned away patients with other autoimmune diseases, uncontrolled infections, pregnancy or lactation. Symptoms, serum thyroxine and TRAb, thyroid ultrasound, and orbital computed tomography formed the diagnostic basis. Fresh peripheral blood (approximately 9.2 ml) yielded the PBMCs. RNA transcripts served as template for amplifying TCR beta CDR3 sequences. First-round RT-PCR used HTBI primers; second-round multiplex PCR followed. Each CDR3 protein is one row after TCRdb ran MiXCR on the multiplex PCR reads. Among about 500,000 distinct CDR3 sequences listed, under 15% were seen once. This clonotype was found many times. What it binds is unknown. V dropped 0 bases and J dropped 1 base, with 0 bases sitting between them. The CDR3 totals 11 residues. Germline V gene lookup returns CDR1 DFQATT and CDR2 SNEGSKA (reference sequence).

Source material: blood. The rearrangement joins TRBV20-1 to TRBJ2-5; D remains ambiguous. The TCR comes from a woman aged 25 to 39 with Graves' ophthalmopathy. CDR3 DNA sequence: TGCAGTGCTAGAGACCAAGAGACCCAGTACTTC. This gives the protein CSARDQETQYF.